Listed below are T cell receptor beta chains from one sample, sequenced in a study of cytomegalovirus exposure and HLA in healthy donors. Libraries were prepared by immunoSEQ multiplex PCR; TCRdb keeps only in-frame clonotypes and omits some of them. The sample contains under 200,000 clones, about 77% of which appear only once. Material for sequencing was PBMCs. The receptor set was obtained from a man in his fifties or sixties in good health and CMV-seronegative. The CDR3 runs from the conserved cysteine through the conserved F or W. A D gene is named only where the DNA matches it firmly. The size field is filled for only some rows; it gives once, few, many or a size class.

j_call: TRBJ2-1; d_call: -; v_call: TRBV30; clone_size: -; cdr3_aa: CAWGTTRDEQFF; cdr3_nt: TGTGCCTGGGGGACAACCAGGGATGAGCAGTTCTTC
j_call: TRBJ2-7; d_call: TRBD1; v_call: TRBV5-4; clone_size: -; cdr3_aa: CASSLGQGRYEQYF; cdr3_nt: TGTGCCAGCAGCTTGGGACAGGGTCGCTACGAGCAGTACTTC
j_call: TRBJ1-2; d_call: -; v_call: TRBV5-4; clone_size: -; cdr3_aa: CASSSGQLYGYTF; cdr3_nt: TGTGCCAGCAGCTCTGGACAGCTCTATGGCTACACCTTC
j_call: TRBJ2-7; d_call: TRBD2; v_call: TRBV2; clone_size: -; cdr3_aa: CASRLAAPGQYF; cdr3_nt: TGTGCCAGCAGGCTAGCGGCCCCTGGGCAGTACTTC
j_call: TRBJ2-7; d_call: TRBD2; v_call: TRBV7-6; clone_size: few; cdr3_aa: CASSLAPGGPGEQYF; cdr3_nt: TGTGCCAGCAGCTTAGCGCCGGGAGGGCCAGGCGAGCAGTACTTC
j_call: TRBJ2-3; d_call: TRBD2; v_call: TRBV29-1; clone_size: once; cdr3_aa: CSVELAGFTDTQYF; cdr3_nt: TGCAGCGTTGAACTAGCGGGGTTCACAGATACGCAGTATTTT
j_call: TRBJ1-1; d_call: -; v_call: TRBV11-1; clone_size: -; cdr3_aa: CASTMTFTANTEAFF; cdr3_nt: TGTGCCAGCACCATGACCTTCACAGCGAACACTGAAGCTTTCTTT
j_call: TRBJ1-4; d_call: TRBD1; v_call: TRBV28; clone_size: -; cdr3_aa: CASSLGQGVGRNEKLFF; cdr3_nt: TGTGCCAGCAGTCTGGGACAGGGGGTCGGACGAAATGAAAAACTGTTTTTT
j_call: TRBJ1-1; d_call: -; v_call: TRBV7-9; clone_size: -; cdr3_aa: CASSFGEFTEAFF; cdr3_nt: TGTGCCAGCAGTTTCGGGGAATTCACTGAAGCTTTCTTT
j_call: TRBJ2-2; d_call: TRBD1; v_call: TRBV30; clone_size: -; cdr3_aa: CAWSVLDRAPGELFF; cdr3_nt: TGTGCCTGGAGTGTACTGGACAGGGCACCCGGGGAGCTGTTTTTT
j_call: TRBJ1-3; d_call: -; v_call: TRBV19; clone_size: -; cdr3_aa: CASSITGSTIYF; cdr3_nt: TGTGCCAGTAGTATAACAGGGTCCACCATATATTTT
j_call: TRBJ1-1; d_call: -; v_call: TRBV6-5; clone_size: -; cdr3_aa: CASRPMSYTEAFF; cdr3_nt: TGTGCCAGCAGACCCATGAGTTACACTGAAGCTTTCTTT
j_call: TRBJ1-1; d_call: TRBD1; v_call: TRBV14; clone_size: -; cdr3_aa: CASRTQGLNTEAFF; cdr3_nt: TGTGCCAGCAGGACACAGGGGCTGAACACTGAAGCTTTCTTT
j_call: TRBJ2-4; d_call: TRBD2; v_call: TRBV15; clone_size: -; cdr3_aa: CATSRGTSGGAGAKNIQYF; cdr3_nt: TGTGCCACCAGCAGAGGCACTAGCGGGGGGGCCGGGGCCAAAAACATTCAGTACTTC
j_call: TRBJ1-2; d_call: TRBD1; v_call: TRBV7-8; clone_size: few; cdr3_aa: CASSLSPGQGAYSSGYTF; cdr3_nt: TGTGCCAGCAGCTTATCCCCGGGACAGGGGGCGTACTCTAGTGGCTACACCTTC
j_call: TRBJ1-1; d_call: -; v_call: TRBV2; clone_size: few; cdr3_aa: CASGLYEKTEAFF; cdr3_nt: TGTGCCAGCGGGCTCTACGAAAAGACTGAAGCTTTCTTT
j_call: TRBJ2-5; d_call: TRBD2; v_call: TRBV2; clone_size: -; cdr3_aa: CASSETTSGVTQYF; cdr3_nt: TGTGCCAGCAGTGAAACTACTAGCGGGGTGACCCAGTACTTC
j_call: TRBJ2-1; d_call: TRBD2; v_call: TRBV5-6; clone_size: -; cdr3_aa: CASSLGTSGFLFYNEQFF; cdr3_nt: TGTGCCAGCAGCTTAGGGACTAGCGGGTTTTTATTTTACAATGAGCAGTTCTTC
j_call: TRBJ1-1; d_call: -; v_call: TRBV27; clone_size: -; cdr3_aa: CASSATGLGTEAFF; cdr3_nt: TGTGCCAGCAGTGCAACAGGGCTCGGAACTGAAGCTTTCTTT
j_call: TRBJ2-7; d_call: TRBD1; v_call: TRBV7-2; clone_size: -; cdr3_aa: CASSLAGQPGEQYF; cdr3_nt: TGTGCCAGCAGCTTAGCGGGACAGCCAGGGGAGCAGTACTTC
j_call: TRBJ2-5; d_call: -; v_call: TRBV19; clone_size: -; cdr3_aa: CASSSGETQYF; cdr3_nt: TGTGCCAGTAGTTCCGGGGAGACCCAGTACTTC
j_call: TRBJ1-2; d_call: -; v_call: TRBV27; clone_size: -; cdr3_aa: CASRTGINGYTF; cdr3_nt: TGTGCCAGCAGGACCGGGATTAATGGCTACACCTTC
j_call: TRBJ1-6; d_call: TRBD1; v_call: TRBV12-5; clone_size: -; cdr3_aa: CASGLGRGRSSPLHF; cdr3_nt: TGTGCTAGTGGTTTGGGGAGGGGGCGAAGTTCACCCCTCCACTTT
j_call: TRBJ2-1; d_call: TRBD2; v_call: TRBV19; clone_size: many; cdr3_aa: CASSKTTSGGGEQFF; cdr3_nt: TGTGCCAGTAGTAAGACGACTAGCGGAGGGGGTGAGCAGTTCTTC